This T cell receptor beta chain was found in a study of blood T cells in healthy people across ages. The table lists this clonotype with a few counts. It was with a sample-barcoded 5' primer and a J-beta primer mix that a second PCR of roughly 7 to 12 cycles was run. TCRdb re-analysed the 5' RACE reads in MiXCR, keeping a single row per CDR3 protein. The table includes 650,000 to 1,000,000 distinct CDR3 sequences, about 37% detected once. Germline V CDR1 and CDR2: LGHNA, YNFKEQ. V was cut by 1 base and J by 3 bases, with 9 bases left in between. The CDR3 runs 15 residues. The specimen was blood. The chain recombines TRBV4-2 with TRBJ2-2, with TRBD1 as a possible D gene (6 bases). This TCR came from a young man in good health. CDR3 nucleotide sequence: TGTGCCAGCAGCCAAGTGGCAGGGGACACCGGGGAGCTGTTTTTT. Protein sequence: CASSQVAGDTGELFF.